These 29 T cell receptor beta chains were all obtained from the same sample, sequenced in a study of blood T cell repertoires in COVID-19. This table comes from immunoSEQ multiplex PCR, and its TCRdb copy is limited to in-frame clones, with some not included. The data show 150,000 to 200,000 clones, roughly four fifths seen once. The sample comprised peripheral blood. The receptors come from a woman in her 70s with COVID-19, enrolled during active disease.

The chain couples TRBV12-3 or TRBV12-4 to TRBJ2-7; 7 bases align to TRBD2. This CDR3 has 12 amino acids. V was clipped by 6 bases and J by 5 bases; unmatched bases: 4. CDR3 coding DNA: TGTGCCAGCAGCCCCCGGGGGGACGAGCAGTACTTC. It codes for CASSPRGDEQYF.

Here the CDR3 reads CSVVRITGTGVLGEQYF. DNA for the CDR3: TGCAGCGTTGTTCGCATTACCGGGACAGGGGTGTTAGGCGAGCAGTACTTC. The rearrangement joins TRBV29-1 to TRBJ2-7; 10 bases align to TRBD1. V lost 4 bases and J lost 6; bases outside the gene matches: 18. The CDR3 covers 17 residues. In germline, CDR1 is SQVTM, CDR2 ANQGSEA.

This clone is a singleton in its sample. The chain is built from TRBV7-9 and TRBJ1-3, with TRBD1 identical over 7 bases. V lost 7 bases to trimming and J lost 0 bases; unmatched junction nucleotides: 9. Germline V CDR1 and CDR2: SEHNR, FQNEAQ (reference sequence). The CDR3 consists of 16 residues. The CDR3 loop reads CASILPGDSSGNTIYF. The DNA for the CDR3 is TGTGCCAGCATCCTACCTGGGGACAGCTCTGGAAACACCATATATTTT.

The chain employs TRBV19 and TRBJ1-5; 8 bases fit TRBD1. The CDR3 totals 14 residues. Germline V gene lookup returns CDR1 LNHDA and CDR2 SQIVND (reference sequence). The trim removed 0 bases at V and 9 bases at J, leaving 4 bases unmatched. CDR3 protein: CASSIDGQGGPQHF. In DNA, the CDR3 is TGTGCCAGTAGTATAGATGGACAGGGCGGGCCCCAGCATTTT.

The chain employs TRBV5-1 and TRBJ2-5; the match to TRBD2 covers 8 bases. The trim removed 7 bases at V and 5 bases at J, leaving 10 bases unmatched. Germline V CDR1 and CDR2: SGHRS, YFSETQ. There are 14 residues in the CDR3. Here the CDR3 reads CASGSGRLYETQYF. The CDR3 DNA is TGCGCCAGCGGCAGCGGGAGACTATATGAGACCCAGTACTTC. Full variable domain (remainder filled in from reference TRBV5-1 and TRBJ2-5): KAGVTQTPRYLIKTRGQQVTLSCSPISGHRSVSWYQQTPGQGLQFLFEYFSETQRNKGNFPGRFSGRQFSNSRSEMNVSTLELGDSALYLCASGSGRLYETQYFGPGTRLLVL.

This clone came up once. The gene calls are TRBV5-8 and TRBJ2-3, with D maybe TRBD2 (5 bases). CDR3 size: 16 residues. Trimming took off 0 bases at V and 1 base at J, with 12 bases between the two ends. From germline, CDR1 is SGHTS and CDR2 YDEGEE. CDR3 nucleotide sequence: TGTGCCAGCAGCTTGGTCGGGGATATGGGCACAGATACGCAGTATTTT. Amino acids: CASSLVGDMGTDTQYF.

The chain recombines TRBV7-2 with TRBJ1-4; the D gene is possibly TRBD1 (6 bases). V was cut by 2 bases and J by 8 bases, with 15 bases left in between. This CDR3 has 15 residues. Germline V gene sequence: CDR1 SGHTA, CDR2 FQGNSA. The CDR3 sequence: CASSLSSGDEEKLFF. As DNA, the CDR3 is TGTGCCAGCAGCTTAAGTTCAGGGGATGAGGAAAAACTGTTTTTT.

The chain joins TRBV27 to TRBJ1-6; D call uncertain. Germline lookup yields CDR1 MNHEY and CDR2 SMNVEV (reference sequence). The CDR3 is made up of 14 amino acids. V gave up 6 bases and J gave up 8 bases, with 14 bases separating them. The CDR3: CASRKWQKYSPLHF. DNA of the CDR3: TGTGCCAGCAGGAAGTGGCAGAAATATTCACCCCTCCACTTT.

The rearrangement links TRBV7-9 to TRBJ2-7, with 8 nucleotides matching TRBD2. In germline, CDR1 is SEHNR, CDR2 FQNEAQ (reference sequence). V lost 7 bases and J lost 6; bases outside the gene matches: 11. CDR3 length equals 14 residues. The CDR3 DNA is TGTGCCAGCACCGTACTAGCGGCGGTGGGCGAGCAGTACTTC. Translating it yields CASTVLAAVGEQYF.

The chain is built from TRBV28 and TRBJ2-2, with 9 bases matching TRBD1. J was trimmed by 4 bases and V by 2 bases; bases with no gene match: 11. The CDR3 spans 18 residues. Germline values: CDR1 MDHEN, CDR2 SYDVKM. The CDR3, as DNA: TGTGCCAGCAGTTTAGCCCCCCCGGGACAGGGTTCCACCGGGGAGCTGTTTTTT. Translation: CASSLAPPGQGSTGELFF.

The J gene is TRBJ1-3, the V gene TRBV10-2; the D is unclear. Germline V lookup: CDR1 WSHSY, CDR2 SAAADI. This CDR3 comprises 18 residues. Trimming shortened V by 0 bases and J by 0 bases, and 15 bases separated the two germline ends. The CDR3 loop reads CASSESLWAVSSGNTIYF. The DNA for the CDR3 is TGCGCCAGCAGTGAGTCCCTTTGGGCAGTCAGCTCTGGAAACACCATATATTTT.

This sequence joins TRBV18 and TRBJ1-1; 8 nucleotides line up with TRBD1. The germline V gene has CDR1 KGHSH and CDR2 LQKENI. The CDR3 has 14 amino acids. Trimming removed 6 bases from V and 4 bases from J; junction bases left unmatched: 7. CDR3 protein: CASSPMGQVTEAFF. In DNA, the CDR3 is TGTGCCAGCTCCCCCATGGGACAGGTCACTGAAGCTTTCTTT. Complete variable domain (other parts from reference TRBV18 and TRBJ1-1): NAGVMQNPRHLVRRRGQEARLRCSPMKGHSHVYWYRQLPEEGLKFMVYLQKENIIDESGMPKERFSAEFPKEGPSILRIQQVVRGDSAAYFCASSPMGQVTEAFFGQGTRLTVV.

This rearrangement joins TRBV7-2 to TRBJ2-7, with TRBD1 identical over 8 bases. CDR1 SGHTA and CDR2 FQGNSA come from the germline V gene. CDR3 length: 17 residues. Trimming took 1 base from V and 5 from J; bases not matched to a gene: 13. DNA of the CDR3: TGTGCCAGCAGCTTAGGGCAGGGGGCTAGTATACTTCACGAGCAGTACTTC. Its protein is CASSLGQGASILHEQYF. Based on the CDR3 plus reference TRBV7-2 and TRBJ2-7, the full variable domain is GAGVSQSPSNKVTEKGKDVELRCDPISGHTALYWYRQSLGQGLEFLIYFQGNSAPDKSGLPSDRFSAERTGGSVSTLTIQRTQQEDSAVYLCASSLGQGASILHEQYFGPGTRLTVT.

The rearrangement links TRBV18 to TRBJ1-5; no clear D gene. V lost 6 bases and J lost 4, with 10 bases in between. Germline assignment: CDR1 KGHSH and CDR2 LQKENI. The CDR3 is 13 amino acids. The CDR3 sequence: CASSPDGNQPQHF. The CDR3 DNA reads TGTGCCAGCTCCCCCGACGGGAATCAGCCCCAGCATTTT.

The genes are TRBV12-3 or TRBV12-4 and TRBJ2-2; D is uncertain. V lost 1 base, J lost 7 bases, and 7 bases lay in between. CDR3 length: 13 amino acids. CDR3 DNA sequence: TGTGCCAGCAGTTTAGTGCGAGTCGGGGAGCTGTTTTTT. This translates into CASSLVRVGELFF.

The J gene is TRBJ1-1, the V gene TRBV29-1; 9 bases align to TRBD1. Germline CDR1 is SQVTM and CDR2 is ANQGSEA. This CDR3 contains 15 residues. J lost 3 bases, V lost 1 base, and 6 bases had no gene match. The CDR3 DNA reads as TGCAGCGTTGAAGGCACAGGGGGCTTAGACACTGAAGCTTTCTTT. Residues: CSVEGTGGLDTEAFF.

This rearrangement joins TRBV7-9 to TRBJ2-1, with 10 nucleotides matching TRBD2. From germline, CDR1 is SEHNR and CDR2 FQNEAQ (reference sequence). The CDR3 is 16 residues long. Trimming took 7 bases from V and 5 from J; bases not matched to a gene: 11. CDR3 sequence (DNA): TGTGCCAGCACCGAATTAGCGGGAGGTTTCAACAATGAGCAGTTCTTC. This gives the protein CASTELAGGFNNEQFF.

The V gene is TRBV7-2, the J gene TRBJ2-7, with 12 bases aligning to TRBD2. Germline V gene lookup returns CDR1 SGHTA and CDR2 FQGNSA. V shed 3 bases and J 7 bases; nucleotides not matched to a gene: 7. The CDR3 runs to 15 residues. The CDR3 is CASSFSSGRAQEQYF. CDR3 in DNA: TGTGCCAGCAGCTTCTCTAGCGGGAGGGCCCAGGAGCAGTACTTC.

The rearrangement uses TRBV27 and TRBJ2-3, with 8 bases identical to TRBD2. The CDR3 covers 16 residues. Germline V CDR1 and CDR2: MNHEY, SMNVEV (reference sequence). The junction had 11 bases not matched to a gene; V was cut back by 5 bases and J by 4 bases. The CDR3 DNA reads TGTGCCAGCAGTCCCCCGACCAGCGGGAGCTCAGATACGCAGTATTTT. Encoded protein: CASSPPTSGSSDTQYF.

The V gene is TRBV15, the J gene TRBJ2-1; 7 bases align to TRBD2. The CDR3 has 16 amino acids. Germline lookup yields CDR1 LNHNV and CDR2 YYDKDF (reference sequence). Trimming at V came to 0 bases and at J to 1 base, leaving 3 bases not matched to a gene. CDR3 DNA: TGTGCCACCAGCAGAGATCTAGCGGCTTCCTACAATGAGCAGTTCTTC. Amino acids: CATSRDLAASYNEQFF.

The chain couples TRBV28 to TRBJ2-5, with 13 bases identical to TRBD2. Trimming took 5 bases from V and 3 from J; bases not matched to a gene: 3. The germline CDR1 and CDR2 sequences are MDHEN and SYDVKM. There are 15 residues in the CDR3. Here the CDR3 reads CASSRGLAGKETQYF. In DNA form, the CDR3 reads TGTGCCAGCAGTAGGGGACTAGCGGGAAAAGAGACCCAGTACTTC.

V and J are TRBV7-2 and TRBJ2-1; 7 nucleotides align to TRBD2. Trimming at V came to 6 bases and at J to 7 bases, leaving 9 bases not matched to a gene. Germline V gene data show CDR1 as SGHTA and CDR2 as FQGNSA. This CDR3 has 14 residues. The CDR3 DNA reads TGTGCCAGCAGGTATGGCGGGAGTGTAAATGAGCAGTTCTTC. This codes for CASRYGGSVNEQFF.

In the case of this clone: This sample includes further DNA sequences coding for the same CDR3. The chain joins TRBV5-1 to TRBJ2-1, with a possible D match to TRBD1 (5 bases). The V and J ends lost 1 base and 4 bases respectively, with 9 bases between them. The length of the CDR3 is 14 residues. Germline V gene sequence: CDR1 SGHRS, CDR2 YFSETQ. As DNA, the CDR3 is TGCGCCAGCAGCTTGACAGGTGGTTACAATGAGCAGTTCTTC. Its translation is CASSLTGGYNEQFF.

The genes are TRBV7-2 and TRBJ2-2, with D perhaps matching TRBD2 (5 bases). Trimming took off 9 bases at V and 0 bases at J, with 14 bases between the two ends. Germline CDR1 SGHTA, CDR2 FQGNSA. The CDR3 is 15 residues long. CDR3 residues: CASTYGLSNTGELFF. As DNA, the CDR3 is TGTGCCAGTACATACGGACTGTCGAACACCGGGGAGCTGTTTTTT.

The chain combines TRBV2 with TRBJ1-2, with 9 bases that match TRBD1. V lost 7 bases to trimming and J lost 7 bases; unmatched junction nucleotides: 10. CDR1 is SNHLY and CDR2 is FYNNEI in the germline V gene. This CDR3 is 14 amino acids long. CDR3 sequence (DNA): TGTGCCAGCATAATCGACAGGGGGTTTTCTGGCTACACCTTC. Translating it yields CASIIDRGFSGYTF.

This chain connects TRBV6-2 or TRBV6-3 to TRBJ1-1; unclear D gene. Germline lookup yields CDR1 MNHEY and CDR2 SVGEGT. The V end lost 0 bases, the J end lost 1 base, and 6 bases lay between the germline ends. There are 14 residues in the CDR3. This chain's CDR3 is CASSYSRQNTEAFF. The CDR3 DNA reads as TGTGCCAGCAGTTACTCGAGACAGAACACTGAAGCTTTCTTT.

This chain links TRBV30 with TRBJ2-3, with TRBD1 matching 8 bases. The germline CDR1 and CDR2 sequences are GTSNPN and SVGIG (reference sequence). CDR3 length equals 16 residues. V dropped 2 bases and J dropped 3; count of bases not matched to a gene: 10. The DNA for the CDR3 is TGTGCCTGGAGTCATCTGGACAGGGTCATTACAGATACGCAGTATTTT. Translated: CAWSHLDRVITDTQYF.

The chain employs TRBV5-5 and TRBJ2-5; tentative D call: TRBD2 (6 bases). The CDR3 length is 12 residues. The germline gives CDR1 SGHKS, CDR2 YYEKEE (reference sequence). V lost 3 bases to trimming and J lost 5 bases, with 8 bases between them. CDR3 sequence: CASSSGVETQYF. The CDR3 DNA reads as TGTGCCAGCAGCTCGGGGGTCGAGACCCAGTACTTC.

The chain couples TRBV3-1 (or the pseudogene TRBV3-2) to TRBJ2-2; a possible D gene is TRBD1 (6 bases). The germline CDR1 and CDR2 sequences are LGHDT and YNNKEL (reference sequence). V gave up 2 bases and J gave up 3 bases, with 7 bases separating them. The CDR3 is 14 amino acids. The CDR3 sequence: CASSQQGHTGELFF. The CDR3 region has the DNA TGTGCCAGCAGCCAACAGGGGCACACCGGGGAGCTGTTTTTT.